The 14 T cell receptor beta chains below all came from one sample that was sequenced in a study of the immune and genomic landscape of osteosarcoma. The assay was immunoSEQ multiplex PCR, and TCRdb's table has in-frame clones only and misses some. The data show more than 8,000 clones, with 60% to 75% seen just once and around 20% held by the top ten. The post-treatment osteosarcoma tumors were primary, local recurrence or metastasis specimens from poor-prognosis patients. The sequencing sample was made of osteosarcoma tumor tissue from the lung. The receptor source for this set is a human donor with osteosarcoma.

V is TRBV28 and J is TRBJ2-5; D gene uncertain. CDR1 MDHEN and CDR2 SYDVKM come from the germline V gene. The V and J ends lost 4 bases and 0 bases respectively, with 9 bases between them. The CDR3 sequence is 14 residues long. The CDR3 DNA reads TGTGCCAGCAGTTGGACCTACAACCAAGAGACCCAGTACTTC. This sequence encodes CASSWTYNQETQYF.

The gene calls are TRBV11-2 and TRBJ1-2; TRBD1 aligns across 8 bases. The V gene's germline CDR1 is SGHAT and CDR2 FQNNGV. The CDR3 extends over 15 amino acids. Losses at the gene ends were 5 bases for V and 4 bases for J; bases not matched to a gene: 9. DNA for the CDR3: TGTGCCAGCAGCGTCTCCGGGACAGGATCCTATGGCTACACCTTC. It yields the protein CASSVSGTGSYGYTF.

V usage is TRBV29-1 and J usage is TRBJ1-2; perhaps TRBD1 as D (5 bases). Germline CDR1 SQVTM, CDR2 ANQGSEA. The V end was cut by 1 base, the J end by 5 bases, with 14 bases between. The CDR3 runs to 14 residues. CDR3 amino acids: CSVEVAGREYGYTF. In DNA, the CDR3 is TGCAGCGTTGAAGTGGCAGGGAGAGAATATGGCTACACCTTC. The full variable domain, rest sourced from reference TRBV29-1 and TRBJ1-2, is SAVISQKPSRDICQRGTSLTIQCQVDSQVTMMFWYRQQPGQSLTLIATANQGSEATYESGFVIDKFPISRPNLTFSTLTVSNMSPEDSSIYLCSVEVAGREYGYTFGSGTRLTVV.

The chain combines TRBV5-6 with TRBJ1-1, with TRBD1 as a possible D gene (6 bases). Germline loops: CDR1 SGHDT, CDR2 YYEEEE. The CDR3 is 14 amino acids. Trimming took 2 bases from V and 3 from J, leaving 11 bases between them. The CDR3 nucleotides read TGTGCCAGCAGCTTTCCCCGACAGGACACTGAAGCTTTCTTT. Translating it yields CASSFPRQDTEAFF.

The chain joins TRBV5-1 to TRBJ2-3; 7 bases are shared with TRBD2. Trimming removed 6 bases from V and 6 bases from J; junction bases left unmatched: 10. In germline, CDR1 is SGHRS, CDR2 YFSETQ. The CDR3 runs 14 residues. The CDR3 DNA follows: TGCGCCAGCACAACGGGAGGCCGGGTGGATACGCAGTATTTT. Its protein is CASTTGGRVDTQYF.

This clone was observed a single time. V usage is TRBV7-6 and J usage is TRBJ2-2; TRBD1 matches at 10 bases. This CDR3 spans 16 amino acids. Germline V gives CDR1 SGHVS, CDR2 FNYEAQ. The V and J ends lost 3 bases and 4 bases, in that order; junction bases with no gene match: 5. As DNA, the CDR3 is TGTGCCAGCAGCTTCAGACAGGGGGCGGTCACCGGGGAGCTGTTTTTT. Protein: CASSFRQGAVTGELFF.

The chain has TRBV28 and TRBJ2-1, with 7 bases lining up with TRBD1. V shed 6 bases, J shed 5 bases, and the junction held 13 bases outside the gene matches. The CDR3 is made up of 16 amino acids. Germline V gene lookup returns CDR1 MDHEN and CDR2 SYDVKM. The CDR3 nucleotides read TGTGCCAGCAGACAAACCACAGGGGAGAGGGACAATGAGCAGTTCTTC. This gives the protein CASRQTTGERDNEQFF.

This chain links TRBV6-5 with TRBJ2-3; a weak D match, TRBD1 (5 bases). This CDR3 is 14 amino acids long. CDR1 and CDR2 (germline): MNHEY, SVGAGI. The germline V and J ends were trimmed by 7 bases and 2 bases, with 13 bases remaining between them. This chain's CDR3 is CASTGGRDTDTQYF. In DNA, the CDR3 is TGTGCCAGCACAGGCGGCAGGGACACAGATACGCAGTATTTT.

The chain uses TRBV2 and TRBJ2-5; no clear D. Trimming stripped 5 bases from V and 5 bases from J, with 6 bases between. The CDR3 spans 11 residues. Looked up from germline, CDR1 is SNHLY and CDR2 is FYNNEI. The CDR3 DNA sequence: TGTGCCAGCAGTCCTGGGGAGACCCAGTACTTC. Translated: CASSPGETQYF.

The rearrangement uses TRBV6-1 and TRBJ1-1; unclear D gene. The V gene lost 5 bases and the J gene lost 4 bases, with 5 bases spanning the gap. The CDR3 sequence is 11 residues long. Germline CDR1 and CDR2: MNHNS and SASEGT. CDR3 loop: CASSHGTEAFF. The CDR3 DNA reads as TGTGCCAGCAGTCATGGCACTGAAGCTTTCTTT.

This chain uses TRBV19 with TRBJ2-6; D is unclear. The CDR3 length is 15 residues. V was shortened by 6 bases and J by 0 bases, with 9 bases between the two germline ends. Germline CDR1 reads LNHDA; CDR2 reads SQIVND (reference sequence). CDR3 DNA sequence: TGTGCCAGTAGGTCGGCGGCCTCTGGGGCCAACGTCCTGACTTTC. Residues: CASRSAASGANVLTF.

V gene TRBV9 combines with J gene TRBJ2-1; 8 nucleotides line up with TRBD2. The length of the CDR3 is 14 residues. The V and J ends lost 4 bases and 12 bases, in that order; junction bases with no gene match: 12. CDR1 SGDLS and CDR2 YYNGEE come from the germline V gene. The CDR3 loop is CASSPPASGYGQFF. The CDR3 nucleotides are TGTGCCAGCAGCCCGCCGGCTAGCGGGTACGGGCAGTTCTTC.

The CDR3 is CASSLPDANIQYF. CDR3 coding DNA: TGTGCCAGCAGCTTACCCGACGCAAACATTCAGTACTTC. The rearrangement uses TRBV7-2 and TRBJ2-4; no reliable D call. CDR1 and CDR2 from the germline V gene are SGHTA and FQGNSA. V lost 2 bases, J lost 6 bases, and 8 bases lay in between. The CDR3 spans 13 residues.

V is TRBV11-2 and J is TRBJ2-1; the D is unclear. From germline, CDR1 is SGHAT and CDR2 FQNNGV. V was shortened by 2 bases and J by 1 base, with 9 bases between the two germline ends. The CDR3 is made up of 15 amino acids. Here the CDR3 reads CASSLRVQSYNEQFF. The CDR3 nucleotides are TGTGCCAGCAGCTTACGGGTGCAGTCCTACAATGAGCAGTTCTTC.